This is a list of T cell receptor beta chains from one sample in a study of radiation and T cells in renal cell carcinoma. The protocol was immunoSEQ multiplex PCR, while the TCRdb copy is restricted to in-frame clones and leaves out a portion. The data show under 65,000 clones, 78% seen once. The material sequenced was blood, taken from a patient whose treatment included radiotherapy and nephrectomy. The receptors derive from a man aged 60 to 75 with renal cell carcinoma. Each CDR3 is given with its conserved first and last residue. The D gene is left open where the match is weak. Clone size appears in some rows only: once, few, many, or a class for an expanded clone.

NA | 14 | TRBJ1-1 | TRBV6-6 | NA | CASSFSGRDTEAFF | TGTGCCAGCAGTTTCTCCGGGAGGGACACTGAAGCTTTCTTT
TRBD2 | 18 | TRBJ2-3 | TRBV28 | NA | CASPPFGASGTSTDTQYF | TGTGCCAGCCCACCCTTTGGGGCTAGCGGGACCAGCACAGATACGCAGTATTTT
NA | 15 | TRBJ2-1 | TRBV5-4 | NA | CASSPDSNSYNEQFF | TGTGCCAGCAGCCCCGACTCCAACTCCTACAATGAGCAGTTCTTC
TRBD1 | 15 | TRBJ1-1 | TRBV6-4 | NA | CASRGTGTMNTEAFF | TGTGCCAGCAGGGGGACAGGGACTATGAACACTGAAGCTTTCTTT
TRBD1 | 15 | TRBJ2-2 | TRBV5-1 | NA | CASSLEGQGFGELFF | TGCGCCAGCAGCTTGGAAGGACAGGGGTTCGGGGAGCTGTTTTTT
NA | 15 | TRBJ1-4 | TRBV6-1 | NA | CASQGTFDVNEKLFF | TGTGCCAGCCAGGGGACCTTCGACGTTAATGAAAAACTGTTTTTT
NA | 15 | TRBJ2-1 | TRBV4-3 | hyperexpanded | CASSQGRGSYNEQFF | TGCGCCAGCAGCCAAGGTAGGGGCTCCTACAATGAGCAGTTCTTC
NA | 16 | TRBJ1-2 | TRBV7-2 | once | CASSLNGPGGSYGYTF | TGTGCCAGCAGCTTAAACGGGCCCGGCGGGAGCTATGGCTACACCTTC
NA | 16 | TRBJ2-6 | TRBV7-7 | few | CASSLAAGAGANVLTF | TGTGCCAGCAGCTTAGCGGCTGGGGCTGGGGCCAACGTCCTGACTTTC
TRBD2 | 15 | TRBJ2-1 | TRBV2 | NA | CASQREGSSYNEQFF | TGTGCCAGCCAAAGGGAGGGGAGCTCCTACAATGAGCAGTTCTTC